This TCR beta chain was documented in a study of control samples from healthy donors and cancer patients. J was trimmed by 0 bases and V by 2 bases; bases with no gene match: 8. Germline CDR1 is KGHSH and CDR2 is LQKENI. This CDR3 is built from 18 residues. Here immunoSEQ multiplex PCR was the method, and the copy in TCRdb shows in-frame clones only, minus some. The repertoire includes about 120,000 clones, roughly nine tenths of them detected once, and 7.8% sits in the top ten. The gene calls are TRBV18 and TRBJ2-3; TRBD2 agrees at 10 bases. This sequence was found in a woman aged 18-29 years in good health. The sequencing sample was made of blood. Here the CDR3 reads CASSPLVAGGKSTDTQYF. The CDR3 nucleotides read TGTGCCAGCTCACCATTGGTAGCGGGGGGCAAGAGCACAGATACGCAGTATTTT.